Detailed here is one T cell receptor (beta chain). Its target antigen remains unknown. Base qualities are not provided; no much larger clone lies one nucleotide away. Libraries came from the immunoSEQ multiplex PCR assay. For the multiplex PCR, a mixture combining 60 forward primers for TCR Vbeta segments and 13 reverse primers for TCR Jbeta segments was used. Amplification of the CDR3 region of rearranged TCR beta genes was performed with a multiplex PCR assay on genomic DNA. On the Illumina HiSeq System, the amplified TCR beta libraries were sequenced as 87-base-pair reads. The source study handled its data this way. A later analysis tallied 75 million to 95 million unique TCR beta chains across the 666 repertoires, and around 10 million of those chains were shared by two or more donors. To remove PCR and sequencing errors, raw reads were error-corrected and collapsed into unique sequences using a nearest-neighbor algorithm that merged closely related sequences. CDR3 sequences were aligned to IMGT reference sequences to assign V, D and J gene segments. For a sequence to be retained, at least a six-nucleotide match to both a V gene segment and a J gene segment was required. Rearrangements were called productive when the CDR3 lacked stop codons and stayed in frame with V and J; all others were non-productive. Following IMGT convention, CDR3 was defined as the stretch from the second conserved V-encoded cysteine to the conserved J-encoded phenylalanine. The earlier analysis of about 560 of the donors excluded any sequence lacking an unambiguous match to a single V gene segment. An earlier analysis of approximately 590 of the donors classified V segments as functional when productive rearrangements were above 56.7% and as segregating when the standard deviation between donors was above 5%. A statistical classification framework was built for diagnosing cytomegalovirus status from the catalog of TCR beta chain sequences. In a later analysis, TCR nucleotide sequences were compared against IMGT/GENE-DB human TR gene sequences so that V and J genes could be assigned. A later analysis assigned CDR3 sequences and most-parsimonious VDJ recombination scenarios with the TCRdist pipeline. In a later analysis, each TCR beta chain was defined by its CDR3 amino acid sequence together with its V-gene family, and reads lacking a unique V-gene family were excluded. A later analysis removed several hundred highly shared, low-generation-probability nucleotide sequences to deal with suspected cross-contamination and a sequencing artifact. A later analysis calculated a clonal expansion index for each public chain from normalized within-repertoire ranks of inferred template counts. In a later analysis, generation probabilities were computed with a VDJ recombination model fitted to out-of-frame rearrangements, and the resulting probabilities were checked against IGoR. In a later analysis, TCR-TCR, TCR-HLA and TCR-CMV co-occurrence was scored with hypergeometric tests, and a repertoire-size bias correction was applied to TCR pairs. A later analysis estimated false discovery rates by permuting HLA or CMV assignments 20 times. In a later analysis, co-occurring TCRs were grouped with DBSCAN, and TCRdist sequence similarity was added when clustering was performed within HLA-allele-positive subsets. Co-occurrence clustering excluded repertoires with fewer than 30,000 or more than 120,000 public chains, plus five with anomalous nucleotide sharing. TCRdb stores this immuneACCESS table with in-frame sequences only. Part of the clones is absent; in the studies checked, under half of the shortfall reflects unresolved V genes, and no reason is known for the rest. The D gene and trimming were derived from the DNA, and the V and J assignments and clone size from that table. Present in this sample are about 220,000 clones, about three quarters of which were seen just once. In total, the top ten clones hold roughly 1.9% of the sample.

The junction shows trimming of 3 bases on V and 4 bases on J, and the gene matches do not reach 5 bases of it. Counted from cysteine to phenylalanine, this CDR3 has 15 amino acids. The kept DNA is CDR3 alone, 45 bases in frame from the first base. The germline V gene (reference sequence) yields GTSNPN for CDR1 and SVGIG for CDR2. These data come from a study of cytomegalovirus exposure and HLA in healthy donors (dated by TCRdb to about 2017). Looking at the study overall: In an earlier analysis of approximately 640 of the donors, 276 Gb of sequence data and roughly 100 million unique TCR beta sequences from 180 million or so T cells were reported. All discovery cohort repertoires had been generated using a single sequencing platform. A later genetic analysis took genome-wide SNP genotypes for about three fifths of the 666 donors and used that subset as a discovery cohort. Of the roughly 400 genotyped donors, around 81% fell in the genetic ancestry cluster associated with self-reported Caucasian donors. To decide whether each TCR beta V gene segment behaved as functional or pseudogenic, an earlier analysis of some 600 of the donors relied on high-throughput TCR beta sequencing. Among around 400 genotyped donors of the cohort, an average of roughly 230,000 unique TCR beta nucleotide sequences was sequenced per donor, of which about 18% were non-productive. A later analysis re-analyzed previously published TCR beta repertoires from roughly 690 donors and added high-resolution HLA genotyping to study TCR occurrence patterns. The study combined high-throughput TCR immunosequencing, statistical association of individual TCRs with disease status, and machine learning to predict cytomegalovirus infection status. Because of strong linkage in the cohort, 5 or 6 DR-DQ haplotypes were treated as single units for association and clustering. The number of typed donors differed by locus: about 620-640 for A, B, C, DRB1 and DQB1; about 520 for DQA1; 606 for DPA1; and approximately 450 for DPB1. Along with the roughly 670-subject first cohort, a separate validation cohort of about 110 different subjects was used. The study aimed to test whether cataloging public T cell receptors could reveal signatures of past pathogen exposure. Rather than drawing on any new phenotypic data, the later analysis identified candidate immune exposures from TCR beta sequences and the way those sequences occurred across donors. HLA typing included class I and class II loci at four-digit resolution. About 300 gigabases of sequencing data and 70 million to 100 million unique TCR sequences were included in an early release covering 550 to 800 HLA-typed donors. The T cell repertoires of 550 to 850 subjects were profiled by immunosequencing and related to cytomegalovirus serostatus. Donor age, sex, ethnicity and CMV serostatus were collected together with the repertoire data. The investigation overall reported the following: A group of highly shared sequence variants was considered likely to be a technical artifact of the sequencing pipeline. The 87-base-pair reads could not distinguish some IMGT-functional V segments, including TRBV6-2 and TRBV6-3, so those segments were excluded. In an earlier analysis of fewer than 700 of the donors, most TCR beta V segments appeared in productive rearrangements about 87% or about 30% of the time, broadly matching IMGT annotations. Correlated functional status among segregating V segments might reflect linkage disequilibrium, but an unknown experimental factor could not be ruled out. A later analysis found that TCR association rates varied across HLA loci, with DRB1 alleles showing the most associated TCRs and HLA-C alleles the fewest. The study listed 150 to 200 TCR beta chains as associated with cytomegalovirus. The classifier was reported to diagnose cytomegalovirus status with high specificity and sensitivity in both the original cohort and the validation cohort. Because HLA typing was unavailable for some donors at each locus, only the typed subset was used in association tests. Assigning TCR associations to individual alleles was difficult when HLA alleles, especially DR and DQ, strongly co-occurred. A later genetic analysis reported fewer N-insertions in productive TCRs among donors in an Asian-associated ancestry cluster than the roughly 620-donor mean. CMV serostatus was the only immune exposure information available for the cohort. Several of the top co-occurrence clusters appeared to be linked to parvovirus B19, influenza, CMV and Epstein-Barr virus, according to a later analysis. Only TCR beta chains were sequenced in this cohort, and the absence of alpha or paired-chain data limited detectable features. It was suggested by the authors that the approach could potentially be generalized to other disease states and immunological phenotypes. In a later analysis, some 18,000 TCR beta sequences were associated with specific HLA alleles at a false discovery rate of 0.05. A further reported finding was that TCR beta sequences accurately predicted the HLA-A and HLA-B alleles for most subjects in the first cohort. About 17 rarely observed V segments, including chromosome 9 orphons, were excluded from the earlier analysis of a few hundred of the donors because counts were too low. The presence/absence analyses assumed that sequencing depth was roughly uniform across donors, and that assumption may not be true. A few of the identified cytomegalovirus-associated TCR beta chains were confirmed in vitro to be specific for cytomegalovirus antigens. Most CMV-associated TCR beta chains appeared to be HLA-restricted in a later analysis, and the HLA associations seemed to be driven largely by CMV exposure. Compared with equally common non-associated chains, HLA-associated TCR beta chains in a later analysis were more clonally expanded and had lower generation probabilities. Across donors, most TCR sequences were observed very rarely, whereas some public TCRs were present in many individuals. V-gene and J-gene trimming of TCR beta chains was associated with a missense DCLRE1C variant in a later genetic analysis, and the association was replicated in an independent cohort.

In total, more than 500 healthy bone marrow donors made up the cohort. At the time of sampling, all cohort members were nominally healthy, though unrecorded immune exposures were likely present. The donor tested CMV seronegative, placing the donor among the 350 or so seronegative members of the cohort. Every donor gave a peripheral blood sample, and the peripheral blood mononuclear cells from that sample were used for TCR beta sequencing. The Qiagen DNeasy Blood Extraction Kit was used to extract genomic DNA from the blood cell samples. This TCR was recovered from a male donor in good health and CMV-seronegative. The chain uses TRBV30 and TRBJ2-1; the central 11 bases match TRBD2. The material sequenced was PBMCs. CDR3 reads: CAWRRGLAAYNEQFF. The DNA reads TGTGCCTGGAGGAGGGGACTAGCGGCTTACAATGAGCAGTTCTTC.